This record concerns one T cell receptor (beta chain) sequence. What it recognizes is unknown. This sample is drawn from a study of early T cells in non-severe SARS-CoV-2 infection. CDR3 length: 14 amino acids. V was clipped by 6 bases and J by 2 bases; unmatched bases: 7. CDR1 is MDHEN, CDR2 SYDVKM, per germline. Unique molecular identifiers were added to individual cDNA molecules. TCRdb re-called the 5' RACE reads with MiXCR, one entry per CDR3 protein. The sample records about 90,000 distinct CDR3 sequences, about 12% being singletons. Findings of the study overall: Clonotype matching in VDJdb favored anti-spike CD8 responses and did not capture private and CD4 specificities.

The rearrangement joins TRBV28 to TRBJ2-7; the match to TRBD1 covers 7 bases. The specimen was whole blood, collected at baseline. This TCR came from an adult who was a healthcare worker with PCR-confirmed SARS-CoV-2 infection or an uninfected control (not recorded which). CDR3 protein: CASRPTGTAYEQYF. CDR3 sequence (DNA): TGTGCCAGCAGACCGACCGGGACAGCCTACGAGCAGTACTTC.